Listed below are T cell receptor beta chains from one sample, sequenced in a study of HIV-infected patients and healthy controls. Each CDR3 protein gets one entry after TCRdb re-called the 5' RACE reads with MiXCR. The table includes 70,000 or so distinct CDR3 sequences, around 17% detected once. Sequenced: CD4+ T cells from blood. These receptors originate from a human donor in good health. The CDR3 runs from the conserved cysteine through the conserved F or W. D genes are given only for firm matches. The size field is filled for only some rows; it gives once, few, many or a size class.

.	TRBV9	.	TRBJ2-6	TGTGCCAGCAGCGCTATCTCTGGGGCCAACGTCCTGACTTTC	CASSAISGANVLTF
.	TRBV7-2	many	TRBJ2-7	TGTGCCAGCAGCTTTTCCAACAGGTACTACGAGCAGTACTTC	CASSFSNRYYEQYF
.	TRBV12-3/TRBV12-4	few	TRBJ2-1	TGTGCCAGCAGATCCAGCGGTGAGCAGTTCTTC	CASRSSGEQFF
.	TRBV12-3/TRBV12-4	few	TRBJ2-5	TGTGCCAGCAGTTTACCCGCTAGCCAAGAGACCCAGTACTTC	CASSLPASQETQYF
.	TRBV12-3/TRBV12-4	.	TRBJ2-7	TGTGCCAGCGCAAACCCGGGAGCTAAACAGTACTTC	CASANPGAKQYF
TRBD2	TRBV3-1	.	TRBJ2-1	TGTGCCAGCAGAGAGTCCAGCGGGGGCTTCAATGAGCAGTTCTTC	CASRESSGGFNEQFF
TRBD1	TRBV6-1	.	TRBJ1-1	TGTGCCAGCACCCTGGACAGGGTGGACACTGAAGCTTTCTTT	CASTLDRVDTEAFF
TRBD1	TRBV6-1	many	TRBJ1-1	TGTGCCAGCACCCAACCATGGGCAGGGGGAACTGAAGCTTTCTTT	CASTQPWAGGTEAFF
.	TRBV4-1	.	TRBJ1-4	TGCGCCAGCAGCCAAGATCGGCTCGGTAATGAAAAACTGTTTTTT	CASSQDRLGNEKLFF
.	TRBV12-3/TRBV12-4	many	TRBJ2-1	TGTGCCAGCAGTTACCAGACAAGTGAGCAGTTCTTC	CASSYQTSEQFF
TRBD2	TRBV19	.	TRBJ2-1	TGTGCCAGTAACCGAGGGAGAATAGCGGGAGCCATTGAGCAGTTCTTC	CASNRGRIAGAIEQFF
.	TRBV28	many	TRBJ2-1	TGTGCCAGCAGTTTCCTTTCAGGATCCTACAATGAGCAGTTCTTC	CASSFLSGSYNEQFF
TRBD2	TRBV3-1	many	TRBJ2-1	TGTGCCAGCAGCCAAGTGGGCGGGGGGGCCTTCAATGAGCAGTTCTTC	CASSQVGGGAFNEQFF
TRBD1	TRBV19	few	TRBJ1-5	TGTGCCAGTAGTATTTTCGGGACAGGGAGCAATCAGCCCCAGCATTTT	CASSIFGTGSNQPQHF
.	TRBV6-6	.	TRBJ1-2	TGTGCCAGCAACAAGAACTATGGCTACACCTTC	CASNKNYGYTF
.	TRBV7-9	.	TRBJ1-2	TGTGCCAGCAGCCTTACTTTCAGGGAGGACTATGGCTACACCTTC	CASSLTFREDYGYTF
.	TRBV14	many	TRBJ1-1	TGTGCCAGCAGCCAACCCGGGGCTGGGGTTGGCACTGAAGCTTTCTTT	CASSQPGAGVGTEAFF
.	TRBV29-1	.	TRBJ2-5	TGCAGCGTTGTTAGGGGTGAGACCCAGTACTTC	CSVVRGETQYF
TRBD1	TRBV2	many	TRBJ2-3	TGTGCCAGCAGCTGGGGACAGGGTGGGGACGATACGCAGTATTTT	CASSWGQGGDDTQYF
TRBD2	TRBV28	many	TRBJ2-7	TGTGCCAGCAGGGGAGGGGTATACGAGCAGTACTTC	CASRGGVYEQYF
TRBD2	TRBV11-2	.	TRBJ2-7	TGTGCCAGCAGCCCTACCCGGGGGGGCGGTAGGTCGGGTGAGCAGTACTTC	CASSPTRGGGRSGEQYF
TRBD1	TRBV19	.	TRBJ2-3	TGTGCCAGTAGTCTCCGGGGGCCCTCCGGGACAGGGCCAGGAAATACGCAGTATTTT	CASSLRGPSGTGPGNTQYF
.	TRBV28	few	TRBJ2-5	TGTGCCAGCAGCCTACGAAGTCCGTACCAAGAGACCCAGTACTTC	CASSLRSPYQETQYF
TRBD2	TRBV20-1	many	TRBJ2-7	TGCAGTGCTAGGGGGACTAGCGGGGGGACCTACGAGCAGTACTTC	CSARGTSGGTYEQYF
.	TRBV28	few	TRBJ2-6	TGTGCCAGCAGGACCATCGAAGGGTTCCCTGGGGCCAACGTCCTGACTTTC	CASRTIEGFPGANVLTF
.	TRBV28	few	TRBJ2-3	TGTGCCAGCAGGGCCCCGGGGAGCACAGATACGCAGTATTTT	CASRAPGSTDTQYF
TRBD2	TRBV19	many	TRBJ2-1	TGTGCCAGTAGTATATCGCGACGGTCCGGGACTACCAATGAGCAGTTCTTC	CASSISRRSGTTNEQFF
TRBD1	TRBV5-6	.	TRBJ2-1	TGTGCCAGCAGCACCCCCGGGACAGGTTCCTACAATGAGCAGTTCTTC	CASSTPGTGSYNEQFF
.	TRBV11-2	few	TRBJ2-1	TGTGCCAGCAGCCGCCCATTAAATGAGCAGTTCTTC	CASSRPLNEQFF
TRBD1	TRBV12-3/TRBV12-4	once	TRBJ1-5	TGTGCCAGCAGTTACGGGACAGGGGGCTCTCAGCCCCAGCATTTT	CASSYGTGGSQPQHF
.	TRBV6-5	.	TRBJ1-1	TGTGCCAGCAGTTACTCCAAGAACACTGAAGCTTTCTTT	CASSYSKNTEAFF
.	TRBV5-6	.	TRBJ2-1	TGTGCCAGCAGCTTGTATACGACAGGGAGGAATGAGCAGTTCTTC	CASSLYTTGRNEQFF
TRBD1	TRBV6-2/TRBV6-3	.	TRBJ1-5	TGTGCCAGCAGTCTTACAGGGGGCCTCCAGCCCCAGCATTTT	CASSLTGGLQPQHF
.	TRBV30	many	TRBJ1-1	TGTGCCTGGAGTGCTTCGAAGAATTCCGGAAGCGCAGAAGCTTTCTTT	CAWSASKNSGSAEAFF
.	TRBV12-3/TRBV12-4	many	TRBJ1-2	TGTGCCAGCAGTTCACAGTTGGGCAGCCCAGATGGCTACACCTTC	CASSSQLGSPDGYTF